Following are 21 T cell receptor beta chains from one sample sequenced in a study of blood T cell repertoires in COVID-19. Sequenced by immunoSEQ multiplex PCR; TCRdb stores in-frame clones only, minus some. This table has under 200,000 clones, about 85% appearing once. Sequenced material: peripheral blood. All receptors come from a woman older than 75 with acute or convalescent COVID-19.

This clone was observed a handful of times. The rearrangement joins TRBV6-2 or TRBV6-3 to TRBJ2-2; a weak D match, TRBD2 (6 bases). Deletions cut 1 base from V and 2 bases from J, with 17 bases between. The CDR3 loop spans 18 amino acids. Germline CDR1 MNHEY, CDR2 SVGEGT. CDR3 loop: CASSYYRGSNLNTGELFF. The CDR3 DNA follows: TGTGCCAGCAGTTACTACCGGGGGTCAAATTTAAACACCGGGGAGCTGTTTTTT.

The V call is TRBV20-1, the J call TRBJ1-2; D is perhaps TRBD1 (6 bases). The germline V gene encodes CDR1 DFQATT and CDR2 SNEGSKA (reference sequence). The CDR3 sequence is 11 residues long. Trimming removed 5 bases at V and 6 bases at J, with 10 bases between. CDR3 protein: CSAPRQDGYTF. In DNA form, the CDR3 reads TGCAGTGCTCCCCGACAGGATGGCTACACCTTC.

The gene calls are TRBV11-2 and TRBJ1-2, with D perhaps TRBD1 (6 bases). V was pared by 4 bases and J by 7 bases, with 13 bases between. CDR1 and CDR2 (germline): SGHAT, FQNNGV. The CDR3 extends over 13 amino acids. CDR3 protein: CASSSSGGLGYTF. The CDR3 DNA reads as TGTGCCAGCAGCTCTTCGGGGGGCCTTGGCTACACCTTC.

This clone was detected a few times. This chain joins TRBV9 and TRBJ1-6; D is unresolved. The CDR3 totals 15 residues. The germline V gene encodes CDR1 SGDLS and CDR2 YYNGEE. With 0 bases removed from V and 6 bases from J, the gap between germline ends came to 10 bases. Here the CDR3 DNA reads TGTGCCAGCAGCGTAGGGGTGGCGGGTAATTCACCCCTCCACTTT. Translated: CASSVGVAGNSPLHF.

V usage is TRBV5-5 and J usage is TRBJ1-3, with D uncertain. This CDR3 is 15 amino acids long. V dropped 0 bases and J dropped 0 bases, with 7 bases sitting between them. Per the germline V gene, CDR1 is SGHKS and CDR2 is YYEKEE (reference sequence). The DNA for the CDR3 is TGTGCCAGCAGCTTGGACCACAGCTCTGGAAACACCATATATTTT. Amino acid sequence: CASSLDHSSGNTIYF. The full variable domain, completed using reference TRBV5-5 and TRBJ1-3, is DAGVTQSPTHLIKTRGQQVTLRCSPISGHKSVSWYQQVLGQGPQFIFQYYEKEERGRGNFPDRFSARQFPNYSSELNVNALLLGDSALYLCASSLDHSSGNTIYFGEGSWLTVV.

The table lists this clone with a few counts. CDR3 protein: CASSYRDRGYEQYF. The CDR3 DNA sequence: TGTGCCAGCAGTTATAGGGACAGGGGCTACGAGCAGTACTTC. The gene calls are TRBV6-5 and TRBJ2-7, with 10 bases aligning to TRBD1. With 3 bases clipped from V and 3 bases from J, the junction kept 2 bases outside the gene matches. The CDR3 consists of 14 residues. The germline gives CDR1 MNHEY, CDR2 SVGAGI.

The chain employs TRBV5-4 and TRBJ2-2; the match to TRBD1 covers 10 bases. This CDR3 region has 14 residues. With V trimmed by 3 bases and J by 7 bases, 3 bases remained unmatched. The V gene's germline CDR1 is SGHNT and CDR2 YYREEE (reference sequence). Written as DNA, the CDR3 is TGTGCCAGCAGCTCCTGGGACAGGGGCGGGGAGCTGTTTTTT. It yields the protein CASSSWDRGGELFF.

The DNA for the CDR3 is TGTGCCAGCTCACAGCAGGGTGGTACGCAGTATTTT. Encoded protein: CASSQQGGTQYF. The chain uses TRBV18 and TRBJ2-3, with a weak D call TRBD1 (5 bases). The CDR3 is 12 amino acids. V dropped 4 bases and J dropped 8 bases, with 10 bases sitting between them. The germline CDR1 and CDR2 sequences are KGHSH and LQKENI.

This clone was seen a handful of times. V usage is TRBV7-9 and J usage is TRBJ1-2; the D is unclear. Looked up from germline, CDR1 is SEHNR and CDR2 is FQNEAQ (reference sequence). The CDR3 runs 13 residues. Trimming took off 5 bases at V and 3 bases at J, with 10 bases between the two ends. The CDR3 DNA reads TGTGCCAGCAGCCGGAGCGGTGACTATGGCTACACCTTC. It yields the protein CASSRSGDYGYTF.

The genes are TRBV5-1 and TRBJ2-7, with D possibly matching TRBD2 (5 bases). V lost 0 bases to trimming and J lost 0 bases, with 16 bases between them. Germline CDR1 SGHRS, CDR2 YFSETQ. The length of the CDR3 is 17 residues. The CDR3 bases are TGCGCCAGCAGCTTGGGGGCGGGTTTAGGGAGCTCCTACGAGCAGTACTTC. It is translated as CASSLGAGLGSSYEQYF.

J is TRBJ1-2 and V is TRBV6-5; 7 bases line up with TRBD1. The CDR3 is 13 residues long. CDR1 is MNHEY and CDR2 is SVGAGI in the germline V gene. V trimming: 6 bases; J trimming: 5 bases; junction bases outside the gene matches: 6. The CDR3 coding sequence is TGTGCCAGCAGCCTACAGGGGTGGTATGGCTACACCTTC. The encoded protein is CASSLQGWYGYTF.

This clone was counted a few times. The rearrangement joins TRBV5-1 to TRBJ1-2, with D possibly matching TRBD1 (5 bases). Germline CDR1 SGHRS, CDR2 YFSETQ. V dropped 0 bases and J dropped 6 bases, with 15 bases sitting between them. The CDR3 length is 15 residues. The CDR3 nucleotides read TGCGCCAGCAGCTTGGCGACTTCTATAGGGGATGGCTACACCTTC. It codes for CASSLATSIGDGYTF.

The chain combines TRBV6-6 with TRBJ2-3; TRBD1 might be the D (5 bases). Germline CDR1 reads MNHNY; CDR2 reads SVGAGI (reference sequence). The CDR3 loop spans 16 amino acids. V lost 2 bases and J 0 bases, leaving 12 bases between the germline ends. This chain's CDR3 is CASSYGGAASTDTQYF. The CDR3 DNA is TGTGCCAGCAGTTACGGTGGGGCCGCAAGCACAGATACGCAGTATTTT.

This chain uses TRBV2 with TRBJ1-2; D is uncertain. The V and J ends lost 8 bases and 0 bases respectively, with 13 bases between them. The CDR3 contains 14 residues. Germline V CDR1 and CDR2: SNHLY, FYNNEI. The CDR3 DNA reads as TGTGCCAGCGGCCCACAGTCCCCTAACTATGGCTACACCTTC. Its translation is CASGPQSPNYGYTF.

This clone has a single count. The J gene is TRBJ1-1, the V gene TRBV2; no clear D. CDR1 and CDR2 from the germline V gene are SNHLY and FYNNEI. Trimming stripped 0 bases from V and 4 bases from J, with 6 bases between. The CDR3 runs to 13 residues. As DNA, the CDR3 is TGTGCCAGCAGTGAAGCCCCGGGCACTGAAGCTTTCTTT. Protein sequence: CASSEAPGTEAFF.

The chain joins TRBV5-1 to TRBJ1-2, with 10 bases fitting TRBD1. The CDR3 runs 16 residues. Germline lookup yields CDR1 SGHRS and CDR2 YFSETQ. J was trimmed by 7 bases and V by 0 bases; bases with no gene match: 9. CDR3 amino acids: CASSLAPGTGAGGYTF. The CDR3 coding sequence is TGCGCCAGCAGCTTGGCACCGGGGACAGGGGCTGGTGGCTACACCTTC.

This clone has only a few counts. The V gene is TRBV6-6, the J gene TRBJ1-5; TRBD1 aligns across 8 bases. Germline CDR1 is MNHNY and CDR2 is SVGAGI (reference sequence). The CDR3 extends over 18 amino acids. With V trimmed by 5 bases and J by 7 bases, 19 bases remained unmatched. The CDR3 loop reads CASSPRDRISRGGQPQHF. The CDR3 DNA reads TGTGCCAGCAGTCCCCGGGACAGGATTAGCCGGGGAGGGCAGCCCCAGCATTTT.

In this sample, this clone turned up a few times. The rearrangement joins TRBV27 to TRBJ2-1, with D uncertain. Trimming took 2 bases from V and 9 from J, leaving 8 bases between them. Per the germline V gene, CDR1 is MNHEY and CDR2 is SMNVEV (reference sequence). CDR3 length: 12 residues. For the CDR3, the DNA is TGTGCCAGCAGTTTAGACTTTCGTGAGCAGTTCTTC. Translated: CASSLDFREQFF.

This chain links TRBV7-2 with TRBJ1-2; 9 bases fit TRBD1. J gave up 4 bases and V 4 bases, and 1 base lay outside the gene matches. This CDR3 region has 13 residues. The germline V gene encodes CDR1 SGHTA and CDR2 FQGNSA. CDR3 in DNA: TGTGCCAGCAGCTCGGACAGGGGCTATGGCTACACCTTC. It is translated as CASSSDRGYGYTF. Full variable domain (outside the CDR3, taken from reference TRBV7-2 and TRBJ1-2): GAGVSQSPSNKVTEKGKDVELRCDPISGHTALYWYRQSLGQGLEFLIYFQGNSAPDKSGLPSDRFSAERTGGSVSTLTIQRTQQEDSAVYLCASSSDRGYGYTFGSGTRLTVV.

The V call is TRBV2, the J call TRBJ1-1; weak D call: TRBD1 (5 bases). The CDR3 contains 15 residues. Germline V gives CDR1 SNHLY, CDR2 FYNNEI. The V end lost 8 bases, the J end lost 5 bases, and 21 bases lay between the germline ends. The CDR3 DNA reads as TGTGCCAGCCCCTCGGGGACTGAAGTCCAGACTGAAGCTTTCTTT. Translating gives CASPSGTEVQTEAFF.

J is TRBJ2-7 and V is TRBV28, with D maybe TRBD2 (5 bases). The germline V gene has CDR1 MDHEN and CDR2 SYDVKM. The CDR3 is made up of 14 amino acids. The V end was cut by 2 bases, the J end by 2 bases, with 10 bases between. CDR3 sequence: CASSLPTGTYEQYF. In DNA, the CDR3 is TGTGCCAGCAGTTTACCTACCGGGACCTACGAGCAGTACTTC. The variable domain in full, completed from reference TRBV28 and TRBJ2-7, reads DVKVTQSSRYLVKRTGEKVFLECVQDMDHENMFWYRQDPGLGLRLIYFSYDVKMKEKGDIPEGYSVSREKKERFSLILESASTNQTSMYLCASSLPTGTYEQYFGPGTRLTVT.